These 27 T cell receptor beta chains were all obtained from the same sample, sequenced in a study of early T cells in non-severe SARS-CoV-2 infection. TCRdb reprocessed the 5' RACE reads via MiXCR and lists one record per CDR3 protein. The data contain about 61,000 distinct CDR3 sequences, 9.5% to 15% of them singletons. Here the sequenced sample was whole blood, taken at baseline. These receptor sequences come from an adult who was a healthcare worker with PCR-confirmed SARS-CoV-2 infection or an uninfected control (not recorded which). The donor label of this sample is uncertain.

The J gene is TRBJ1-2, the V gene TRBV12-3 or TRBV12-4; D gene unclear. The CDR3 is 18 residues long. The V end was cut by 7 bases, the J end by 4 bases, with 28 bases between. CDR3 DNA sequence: TGTGCCAGCACCCCGGTCTCGGGCTTTACCCTTACTTTCTATGGCTACACCTTC. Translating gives CASTPVSGFTLTFYGYTF.

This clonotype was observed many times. CDR3: CASSYHESRDRAKNIQYF. The CDR3, as DNA: TGTGCCAGCAGTTACCACGAGTCCCGGGACAGGGCCAAAAACATTCAGTACTTC. This chain joins TRBV6-6 and TRBJ2-4; TRBD1 matches 8 bases. Unmatched junction bases numbered 10, after V lost 2 bases and J lost 1 base. CDR3 length: 18 amino acids. From germline, CDR1 is MNHNY and CDR2 SVGAGI (reference sequence).

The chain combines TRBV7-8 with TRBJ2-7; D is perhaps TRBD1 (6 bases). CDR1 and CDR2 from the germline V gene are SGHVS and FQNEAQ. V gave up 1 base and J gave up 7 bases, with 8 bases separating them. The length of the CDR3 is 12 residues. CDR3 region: CASSLGDTEQYV. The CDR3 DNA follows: TGTGCCAGCAGCTTAGGGGACACGGAGCAGTACGTC.

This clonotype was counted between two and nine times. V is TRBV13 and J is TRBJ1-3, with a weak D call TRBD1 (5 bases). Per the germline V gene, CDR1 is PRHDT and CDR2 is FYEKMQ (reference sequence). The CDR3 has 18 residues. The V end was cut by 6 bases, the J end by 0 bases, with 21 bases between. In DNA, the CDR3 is TGTGCCAGCAGTGAATTGGGACGGCTGGACCACTCTGGAAACACCATATATTTT. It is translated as CASSELGRLDHSGNTIYF.

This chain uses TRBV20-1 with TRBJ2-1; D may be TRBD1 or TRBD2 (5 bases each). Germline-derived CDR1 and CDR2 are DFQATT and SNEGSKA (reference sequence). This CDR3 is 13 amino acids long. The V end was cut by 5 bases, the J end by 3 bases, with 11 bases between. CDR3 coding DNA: TGCAGTGCTCTGGGGGACCGCTACAATGAGCAGTTCTTC. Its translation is CSALGDRYNEQFF.

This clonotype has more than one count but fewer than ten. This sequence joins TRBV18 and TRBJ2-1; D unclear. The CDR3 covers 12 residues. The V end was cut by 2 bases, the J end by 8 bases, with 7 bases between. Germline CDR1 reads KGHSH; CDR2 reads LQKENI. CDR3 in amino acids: CASSPILHEQFF. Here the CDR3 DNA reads TGTGCCAGCTCACCAATTCTCCATGAGCAGTTCTTC.

The CDR3 DNA is TGTGCCAGCAGATCAATCCGGGACTCCCCTCTCAATGAGCAGTTCTTC. Protein product: CASRSIRDSPLNEQFF. V gene TRBV7-8 combines with J gene TRBJ2-1; tentatively, D is TRBD2 (6 bases). Trimming removed 6 bases at V and 6 bases at J, with 21 bases between. CDR3 length: 16 amino acids. Germline CDR1 and CDR2: SGHVS and FQNEAQ.

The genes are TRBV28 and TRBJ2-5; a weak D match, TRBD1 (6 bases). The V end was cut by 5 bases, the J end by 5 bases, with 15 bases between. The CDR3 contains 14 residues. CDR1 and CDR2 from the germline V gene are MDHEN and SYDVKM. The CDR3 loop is CASSHWTAGETQYF. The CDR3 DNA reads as TGTGCCAGCAGTCACTGGACAGCTGGGGAGACCCAGTACTTC.

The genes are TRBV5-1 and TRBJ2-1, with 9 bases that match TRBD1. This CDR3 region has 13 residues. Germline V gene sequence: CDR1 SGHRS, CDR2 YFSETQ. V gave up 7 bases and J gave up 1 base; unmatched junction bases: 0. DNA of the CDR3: TGCGCCAGCGGGACAGGGTCCTACAATGAGCAGTTCTTC. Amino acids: CASGTGSYNEQFF.

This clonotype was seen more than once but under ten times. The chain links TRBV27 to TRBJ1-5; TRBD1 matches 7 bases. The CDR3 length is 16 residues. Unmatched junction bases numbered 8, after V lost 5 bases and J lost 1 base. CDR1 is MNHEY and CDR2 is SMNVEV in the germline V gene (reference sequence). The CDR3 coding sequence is TGTGCCAGCAGTCGGCGGACGGGACAGAGCAATCAGCCCCAGCATTTT. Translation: CASSRRTGQSNQPQHF.

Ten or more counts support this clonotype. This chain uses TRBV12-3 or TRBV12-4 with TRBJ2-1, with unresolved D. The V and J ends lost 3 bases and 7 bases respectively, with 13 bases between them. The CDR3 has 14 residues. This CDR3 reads CASSFKGTSNEQFF. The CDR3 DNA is TGTGCCAGCAGTTTTAAGGGCACCTCTAATGAGCAGTTCTTC.

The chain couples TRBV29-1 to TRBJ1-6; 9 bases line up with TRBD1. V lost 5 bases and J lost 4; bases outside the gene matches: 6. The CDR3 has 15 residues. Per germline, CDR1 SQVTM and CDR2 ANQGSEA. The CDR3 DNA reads TGCAGCGTTCGCTTCGGGACAGGGTATAATTCACCCCTCCACTTT. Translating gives CSVRFGTGYNSPLHF.

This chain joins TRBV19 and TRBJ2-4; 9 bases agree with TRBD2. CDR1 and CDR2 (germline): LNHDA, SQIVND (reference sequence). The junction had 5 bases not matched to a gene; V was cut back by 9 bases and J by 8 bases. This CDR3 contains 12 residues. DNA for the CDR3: TGTGCCAGCAAGGGACTAGCCTACATTCAGTACTTC. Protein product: CASKGLAYIQYF.

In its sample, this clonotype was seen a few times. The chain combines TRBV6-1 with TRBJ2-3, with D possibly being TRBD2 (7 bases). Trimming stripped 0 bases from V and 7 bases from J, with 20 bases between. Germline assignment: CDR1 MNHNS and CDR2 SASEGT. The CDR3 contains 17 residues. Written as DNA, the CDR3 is TGTGCCAGCAGTGAAGCTCATTATGCGGGGGCCCCAAATACGCAGTATTTT. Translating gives CASSEAHYAGAPNTQYF.

The CDR3 sequence: CASSQLDLNTEAFF. The CDR3 DNA follows: TGTGCCAGCAGCCAATTGGACCTGAACACTGAAGCTTTCTTT. This chain links TRBV3-1 with TRBJ1-1; D is unclear. This CDR3 is built from 14 residues. Germline CDR1 is LGHDT and CDR2 is YNNKEL (reference sequence). The ends were cut back, 2 bases at V and 0 bases at J, with 7 bases in the middle. Combining the CDR3 with reference TRBV3-1 and TRBJ1-1 gives the whole variable domain DTAVSQTPKYLVTQMGNDKSIKCEQNLGHDTMYWYKQDSKKFLKIMFSYNNKELIINETVPNRFSPKSPDKAHLNLHINSLELGDSAVYFCASSQLDLNTEAFFGQGTRLTVV.

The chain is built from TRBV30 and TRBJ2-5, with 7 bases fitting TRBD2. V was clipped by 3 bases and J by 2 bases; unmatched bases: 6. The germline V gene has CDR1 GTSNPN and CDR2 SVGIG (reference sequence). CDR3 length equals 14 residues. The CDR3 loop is CAWRPSGVQETQYF. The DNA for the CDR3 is TGTGCCTGGAGGCCTAGCGGAGTTCAAGAGACCCAGTACTTC. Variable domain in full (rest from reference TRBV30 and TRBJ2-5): SQTIHQWPATLVQPVGSPLSLECTVEGTSNPNLYWYRQAAGRGLQLLFYSVGIGQISSEVPQNLSASRPQDRQFILSSKKLLLSDSGFYLCAWRPSGVQETQYFGPGTRLLVL.

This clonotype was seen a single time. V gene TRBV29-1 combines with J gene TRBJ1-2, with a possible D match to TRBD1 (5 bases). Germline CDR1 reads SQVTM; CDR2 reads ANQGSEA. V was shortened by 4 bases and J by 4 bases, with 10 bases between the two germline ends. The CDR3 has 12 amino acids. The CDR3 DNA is TGCAGCGTTGGGGGACGGAGCTATGGCTACACCTTC. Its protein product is CSVGGRSYGYTF.

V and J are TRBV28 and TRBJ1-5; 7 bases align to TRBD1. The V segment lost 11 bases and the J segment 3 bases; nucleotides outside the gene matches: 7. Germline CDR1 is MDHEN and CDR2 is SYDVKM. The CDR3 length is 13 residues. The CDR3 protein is CALAGGANQPQHF. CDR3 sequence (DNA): TGTGCCTTGGCAGGGGGGGCCAATCAGCCCCAGCATTTT.

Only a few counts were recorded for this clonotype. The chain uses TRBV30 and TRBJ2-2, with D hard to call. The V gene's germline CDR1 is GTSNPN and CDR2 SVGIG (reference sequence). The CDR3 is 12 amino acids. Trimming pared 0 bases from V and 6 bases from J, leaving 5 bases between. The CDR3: CAWSVIPGELFF. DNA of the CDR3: TGTGCCTGGAGTGTAATCCCCGGGGAGCTGTTTTTT.

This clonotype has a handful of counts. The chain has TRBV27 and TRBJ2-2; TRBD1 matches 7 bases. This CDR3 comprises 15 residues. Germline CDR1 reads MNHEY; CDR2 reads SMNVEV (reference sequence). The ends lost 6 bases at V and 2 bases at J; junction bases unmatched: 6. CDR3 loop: CASSPTGQNTGELFF. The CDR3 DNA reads TGTGCCAGCAGCCCGACAGGGCAAAACACCGGGGAGCTGTTTTTT.

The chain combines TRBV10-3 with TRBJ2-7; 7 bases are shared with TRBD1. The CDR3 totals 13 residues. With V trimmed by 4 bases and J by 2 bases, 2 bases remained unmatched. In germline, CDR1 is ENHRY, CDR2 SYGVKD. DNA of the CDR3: TGTGCCATCAGTGGGGGACAGACCTACGAGCAGTACGTC. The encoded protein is CAISGGQTYEQYV.

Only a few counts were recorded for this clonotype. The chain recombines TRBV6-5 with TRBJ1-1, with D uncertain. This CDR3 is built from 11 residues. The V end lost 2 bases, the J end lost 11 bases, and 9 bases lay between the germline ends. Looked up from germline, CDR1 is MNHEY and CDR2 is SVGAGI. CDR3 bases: TGTGCCAGCAGTTACGGTTCTCGGGCTTTCTTT. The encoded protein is CASSYGSRAFF.

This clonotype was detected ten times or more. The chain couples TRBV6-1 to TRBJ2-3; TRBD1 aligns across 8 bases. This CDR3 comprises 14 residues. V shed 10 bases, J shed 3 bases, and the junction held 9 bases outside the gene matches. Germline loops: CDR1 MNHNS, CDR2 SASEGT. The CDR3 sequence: CATLDRVDTDTQYF. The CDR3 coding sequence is TGTGCCACCCTGGACAGGGTTGATACAGATACGCAGTATTTT.

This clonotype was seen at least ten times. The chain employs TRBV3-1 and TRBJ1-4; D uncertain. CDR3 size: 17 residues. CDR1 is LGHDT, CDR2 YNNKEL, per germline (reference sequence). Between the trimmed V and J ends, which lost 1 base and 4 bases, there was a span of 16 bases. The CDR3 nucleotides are TGTGCCAGCAGCCAAGGGCCCACCTTCACTAATAATGAAAAACTGTTTTTT. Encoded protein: CASSQGPTFTNNEKLFF.

As DNA, the CDR3 is TGTGCCAGCAGCCAAGAGATCCTCTTGACCGGGGAGCTGTTTTTT. Translation gives CASSQEILLTGELFF. This sequence joins TRBV3-2 and TRBJ2-2. TRBV3-2 is a pseudogene locus. The length of the CDR3 is 15 residues.

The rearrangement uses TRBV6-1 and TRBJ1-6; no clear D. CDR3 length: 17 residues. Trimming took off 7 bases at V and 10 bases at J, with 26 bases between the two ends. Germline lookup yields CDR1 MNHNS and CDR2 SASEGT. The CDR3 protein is CASTQVSGRPEESPLHF. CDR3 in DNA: TGTGCCAGCACGCAAGTCTCCGGGAGACCCGAGGAATCACCCCTCCACTTT.

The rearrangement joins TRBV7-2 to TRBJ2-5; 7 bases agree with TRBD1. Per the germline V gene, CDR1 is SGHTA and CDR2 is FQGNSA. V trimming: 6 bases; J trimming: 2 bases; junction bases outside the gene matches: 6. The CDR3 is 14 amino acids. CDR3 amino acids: CASRLGQFQETQYF. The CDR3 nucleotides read TGTGCCAGCAGATTGGGACAGTTTCAAGAGACCCAGTACTTC.